One TCR beta chain is described in this entry. Its specificity is unknown. The data are from a study of T cells expressing NK-cell markers. On the study more broadly: It was sorted CD3+CD56-NKG2C+, CD3+CD56+NKG2C- and CD3+CD56+NKG2C+ T cells that provided the TCR beta repertoires.

Study results and limitations: The CD3+CD56-NKG2C+ fraction was also led by these clonotypes in a handful of donors. Of CD8+ T cells, roughly 1.0-8% belonged to dominant NKG2C+ clonotypes in six or seven donors.

Reprocessing the 5' RACE reads, TCRdb reports a single entry for every CDR3 protein and omits DNA. In total, the table holds 500,000 or so distinct CDR3 sequences. The sequenced sample consisted of blood T cells: a sorted CD56 or NKG2C T cell subset, CD4+ or CD8+ T cells, or bulk PBMC T cells (not recorded which). This receptor was identified in a man aged 18 to 29 in good health.

The CDR3 here is CSAREPRGGGNTEAFF. The chain combines TRBV20-1 with TRBJ1-1. The germline V gene encodes CDR1 DFQATT and CDR2 SNEGSKA (reference sequence). This CDR3 comprises 16 residues.